A single sample is the source of the 10 T cell receptor beta chains below, sequenced in a study of T cell responses to AZD1222 COVID-19 vaccine. Data came from immunoSEQ multiplex PCR; TCRdb stores just in-frame clones and leaves some out. This table holds around 150,000 clones, 80% to 90% found once. Sequenced here: peripheral blood, sampled on day 0 of AZD1222 vaccination. These receptors came from an adult in good health.

The CDR3 protein is CASRNQGSGYTF. CDR3 nucleotides: TGTGCCAGCAGGAACCAGGGGAGTGGCTACACCTTC. This chain joins TRBV27 and TRBJ1-2; tentatively, D is TRBD1 (6 bases). The CDR3 covers 12 residues. The germline V and J ends were trimmed by 6 bases and 7 bases, with 12 bases remaining between them. Germline CDR1 MNHEY, CDR2 SMNVEV (reference sequence).

V usage is TRBV4-2 and J usage is TRBJ1-2; D ambiguous. Germline V lookup: CDR1 LGHNA, CDR2 YNFKEQ. The CDR3 consists of 13 residues. Trimming shortened V by 4 bases and J by 5 bases, and 11 bases separated the two germline ends. CDR3 in DNA: TGTGCCAGCAGCCGCCCGGACGGATATGGCTACACCTTC. Translating gives CASSRPDGYGYTF.

The rearrangement uses TRBV3-1 (or the pseudogene TRBV3-2) and TRBJ2-1; TRBD2 agrees at 8 bases. CDR1 is LGHDT and CDR2 is YNNKEL in the germline V gene (reference sequence). The length of the CDR3 is 17 residues. The V gene end was trimmed by 5 bases and the J gene end by 4 bases; junction bases not matched to a gene: 13. CDR3 nucleotides: TGTGCCAGCAGCTACGAGGGACTAGGAAACTTTTACAATGAGCAGTTCTTC. Its translation is CASSYEGLGNFYNEQFF.

The chain couples TRBV18 to TRBJ2-7; D remains unclear. The CDR3 extends over 12 amino acids. V lost 4 bases and J 0 bases, leaving 4 bases between the germline ends. In germline, CDR1 is KGHSH, CDR2 LQKENI. This CDR3 reads CASSLLSYEQYF. In DNA, the CDR3 is TGTGCCAGCTCACTCCTCTCCTACGAGCAGTACTTC.

The genes are TRBV5-6 and TRBJ1-2; D unresolved. This CDR3 is 15 amino acids long. Trimming cost V 1 base and J 0 bases, with 10 bases left between them. CDR1 and CDR2 (germline): SGHDT, YYEEEE. CDR3 DNA sequence: TGTGCCAGCAGCTTGCAAGCCAGCACTAACTATGGCTACACCTTC. Translated: CASSLQASTNYGYTF.

This chain connects TRBV6-5 to TRBJ1-2; tentatively, D is TRBD1 (6 bases). With 6 bases removed from V and 8 bases from J, the gap between germline ends came to 22 bases. The CDR3 spans 15 residues. Germline CDR1 and CDR2: MNHEY and SVGAGI. The CDR3 reads CASRGAGGQAGGYTF. The CDR3 coding sequence is TGTGCCAGCAGGGGGGCGGGGGGCCAAGCTGGCGGCTACACCTTC.

V and J are TRBV24-1 and TRBJ2-7; TRBD2 aligns across 8 bases. The J segment lost 3 bases and the V segment lost 6 bases, leaving 6 bases of the junction unmatched. From germline, CDR1 is KGHDR and CDR2 SFDVKD. The CDR3 length is 14 residues. The CDR3, as DNA: TGTGCCACCAGTCAAGCGGGAGCCAACTACGAGCAGTACTTC. Protein: CATSQAGANYEQYF.

This sequence joins TRBV5-4 and TRBJ2-2; D is ambiguous. The CDR3 sequence is 14 residues long. The V end lost 0 bases, the J end lost 0 bases, and 3 bases lay between the germline ends. Germline lookup yields CDR1 SGHNT and CDR2 YYREEE (reference sequence). CDR3 protein: CASSLESNTGELFF. DNA for the CDR3: TGTGCCAGCAGCTTGGAGTCGAACACCGGGGAGCTGTTTTTT.

This chain uses TRBV27 with TRBJ1-6; TRBD1 matches at 7 bases. V lost 6 bases, J lost 2 bases, and 4 bases stayed unmatched. Germline CDR1 MNHEY, CDR2 SMNVEV (reference sequence). The CDR3 runs to 15 residues. DNA for the CDR3: TGTGCCAGCAGACCCAGGGGGACCTATAATTCACCCCTCCACTTT. Translation gives CASRPRGTYNSPLHF.

The rearrangement uses TRBV5-4 and TRBJ2-2; the D gene is possibly TRBD2 (6 bases). The length of the CDR3 is 15 residues. V lost 2 bases and J 3 bases, leaving 11 bases between the germline ends. CDR1 and CDR2 (germline): SGHNT, YYREEE (reference sequence). CDR3 bases: TGTGCCAGCAGCTTCGGCGGGGCTTACACCGGGGAGCTGTTTTTT. It yields the protein CASSFGGAYTGELFF.